This paragraph covers one T cell receptor (gamma chain) sequence. The data originate from a study of gamma-delta chains in newborns, infants, children. Study context: Microbial exposure reportedly drives polyclonal innate γδ T cell expansion after birth.

This CDR3 spans 13 amino acids. With 0 bases clipped from V and 11 bases from J, the junction kept 6 bases outside the gene matches. CDR1 and CDR2 from the germline V gene are VTNTFY and YDVSTARD (reference sequence). TCRdb processed the reads again with the CATT caller. The table includes approximately 770 gamma-chain clones, about 2.5% detected once. The J gene is TRGJP2, the V gene TRGV3. This receptor was identified in a child who was a newborn, infant or young child, either healthy, febrile or measles-vaccinated (not recorded which). Sequencing was performed on blood. Here the CDR3 reads CATWDRQKWIKTF. The CDR3 DNA is TGTGCCACCTGGGACAGGCAGAAGTGGATCAAGACGTTT.